The clone carrying this T cell receptor beta chain has a count of ten or more. Antigen: not known. From RNA transcripts, TCR beta CDR3 regions were amplified. An initial round of RT-PCR targeting the TCR CDR3 relied on the HTBI primer set. TCRdb fed the multiplex PCR reads into MiXCR, producing one record per CDR3 protein. Of hundreds of thousands of distinct CDR3 sequences in the sample, approximately 14% were seen once. The data originate from a study of T cells in Graves' hyperthyroidism and ophthalmopathy. About the research overall: Any treatment followed the collection of peripheral blood at initial diagnosis.

Thyroid ultrasound and orbital computed tomography, with clinical symptoms and serum thyroxine and TRAb, informed diagnoses. Findings and caveats of the study: Also found in blood were most expanded thyroid clonotypes above 0.001.

Germline V CDR1 and CDR2: SGHAT, FQNNGV. The CDR3 is 15 residues long. The V and J ends lost 5 bases and 5 bases, in that order; junction bases with no gene match: 7. This TCR derives from a woman aged 25-40 years with Graves' hyperthyroidism. V usage is TRBV11-2 and J usage is TRBJ2-1; 9 bases are a match to TRBD2. Sequencing was done on a sample of blood. This CDR3 is CASSLRLAVDNEQFF. CDR3 coding DNA: TGTGCCAGCAGCCTCCGACTAGCGGTCGACAATGAGCAGTTCTTC.